The rows below give T cell receptor beta chains drawn from one sample of a study of human T cells and chemical hapten exposure. TCRdb itself ran the RACE reads through MiXCR, one entry per CDR3 protein. The data hold tens of thousands of distinct CDR3 sequences, with about 9.4% observed a single time. This specimen consisted of whole blood, obtained in connection with sensitization to the hapten diphenylcyclopropenone (DPC). The source of these receptors is a woman in her thirties or forties with alopecia areata. Some clones in this sample may be carry-over from other donors' samples. The CDR3 runs from the conserved cysteine through the conserved F or W. D genes are given only for firm matches. Only part of the rows carry a size: once, few, many, or a class if the clone is expanded.

J,V,D,size,DNA,CDR3
TRBJ1-1,TRBV9,.,.,TGTGCCAGCAGCGTAAGGCAGGGCAGCACTGAAGCTTTCTTT,CASSVRQGSTEAFF
TRBJ2-5,TRBV6-6,TRBD1,many,TGTGCCAGCAGCCACGGACAGGAAAGGGCCCAGTACTTC,CASSHGQERAQYF
TRBJ1-4,TRBV18,.,few,TGTGCCAGCTCACCATCGACGGGGGGAAATGAAAAACTGTTTTTT,CASSPSTGGNEKLFF
TRBJ1-6,TRBV28,TRBD1,.,TGTGCCAGCAGTTTGAGGAGGGGACAGGGTACTTCACCCCTCCACTTT,CASSLRRGQGTSPLHF
TRBJ1-1,TRBV7-2,TRBD1,many,TGTGCCAGCAGCGGACAGGGGGTCGGTACTGAAGCTTTCTTT,CASSGQGVGTEAFF
TRBJ2-1,TRBV11-1,.,many,TGTGCCAGCAGCCACACAAACCATGAGCAGTTCTTC,CASSHTNHEQFF
TRBJ2-1,TRBV20-1,.,many,TGCAGTGCTGTAGCGAGAGGTAATGAGCAGTTCTTC,CSAVARGNEQFF
TRBJ2-7,TRBV5-4,TRBD1,.,TGTGCCAGCAGCTTTGGACAGGGTTCAGCCTACGAGCAGTACTTC,CASSFGQGSAYEQYF
TRBJ2-1,TRBV7-2,.,few,TGTGCCAGCAGCTCGGAGACAGGATCCTACAATGAGCAGTTCTTC,CASSSETGSYNEQFF
TRBJ1-5,TRBV9,TRBD1,many,TGTGCCAGCAGTCGAACAGGGGAGGGTCAGCCCCAGCATTTT,CASSRTGEGQPQHF
TRBJ1-2,TRBV27,TRBD1,many,TGTGCCAGCAGTTTATCGGGCAGGGGGTATGGCTACACCTTC,CASSLSGRGYGYTF
TRBJ2-6,TRBV19,.,medium-sized,TGTGCCACCTATGAGGGGGAGCCCTCTGGGGCCAACGTCCTGACTTTC,CATYEGEPSGANVLTF
TRBJ2-3,TRBV20-1,.,many,TGCAGTGCTAGAGACCTCAGCACAGATACGCAGTATTTT,CSARDLSTDTQYF
TRBJ2-2,TRBV5-1,.,few,TGCGCCAGCAGCTTGAGCACGGGGACCGGGGAGCTGTTTTTT,CASSLSTGTGELFF
TRBJ1-3,TRBV11-2,.,many,TGTGCCAGCAGCTTAGAGGAGATGGTCTCTGGAAACACCATATATTTT,CASSLEEMVSGNTIYF
TRBJ2-2,TRBV4-1,.,few,TGCGCCAGCAGCCAAGAAGGTACACCCGGGGAGCTGTTTTTT,CASSQEGTPGELFF
TRBJ2-2,TRBV5-4,.,many,TGTGCCAGCAGCTTCGGACAGCTCAACACCGGGGAGCTGTTTTTT,CASSFGQLNTGELFF
TRBJ1-3,TRBV4-1,.,many,TGCGCCAGCAGCCCTTCACGGACTATCTCTGGAAACACCATATATTTT,CASSPSRTISGNTIYF
TRBJ2-2,TRBV12-3/TRBV12-4,.,.,TGTGCCAGCAGTTCCACAGGGATAGACGGGGAGCTGTTTTTT,CASSSTGIDGELFF
TRBJ2-7,TRBV10-3,TRBD1,many,TGTGCCATCAGAAGGACAGGGGACTCCTACGAGCAGTACTTC,CAIRRTGDSYEQYF
TRBJ1-1,TRBV4-3,.,.,TGCGCCAGCAGCCAAGTAAACGGCCCCAGCCGGCAGGCTTTCTTT,CASSQVNGPSRQAFF
TRBJ2-6,TRBV6-6,.,many,TGTGCCAGCAGTGCCTACGCGGGGGGGGCCAACGTCCTGACTTTC,CASSAYAGGANVLTF
TRBJ1-1,TRBV15,TRBD1,many,TGTGCCACCAGCAGAGATGGAGGGGGCCACACTGAAGCTTTCTTT,CATSRDGGGHTEAFF
TRBJ2-5,TRBV4-3,.,few,TGCGCCAGCAGCCTCCTTTGGAGCAGCCAAGAGACCCAGTACTTC,CASSLLWSSQETQYF
TRBJ1-1,TRBV7-2,.,few,TGTGCCAGCAGCTCAGGGAAGAACACTGAAGCTTTCTTT,CASSSGKNTEAFF
TRBJ2-2,TRBV5-1,.,.,TGCGCCAGCAGAGGGGCGAACACCGGGGAGCTGTTTTTT,CASRGANTGELFF
TRBJ2-7,TRBV6-2/TRBV6-3,.,many,TGTGCCAGCATAAATCGACCGCACTACGAGCAGTACTTC,CASINRPHYEQYF
TRBJ1-5,TRBV6-1,.,.,TGTGCCAGCAGCCCGGGCCCTCCTCAGCCCCAGCATTTT,CASSPGPPQPQHF
TRBJ1-3,TRBV12-3/TRBV12-4,TRBD1,many,TGTGCCAGTAAGACAGGGAACACTGGAAACACCATATATTTT,CASKTGNTGNTIYF
TRBJ2-3,TRBV7-2,.,.,TGTGCCAGCAGCCCCCTGGGAGATACGCAGTATTTT,CASSPLGDTQYF
TRBJ2-3,TRBV2,TRBD1,.,TGTGCCAGCACCAAGAGGGACAGTAGGTCAGATACGCAGTATTTT,CASTKRDSRSDTQYF
TRBJ2-5,TRBV4-1,TRBD2,large,TGCGCCAGCAGCCGGGATAGCGGGCCACAAGAGACCCAGTACTTC,CASSRDSGPQETQYF
TRBJ1-1,TRBV12-5,TRBD1,.,TGTGCTAGTGGTTTGCTACTCCCGACAGGGCGGATTGAAGCTTTCTTT,CASGLLLPTGRIEAFF
TRBJ2-3,TRBV20-1,TRBD2,many,TGCAGTGCTACCGGACTAGCGGGGGCGTTAACAGATACGCAGTATTTT,CSATGLAGALTDTQYF
TRBJ1-2,TRBV4-1,TRBD1,.,TGCGCCAGCAGCCCCCCCGGACAGGGTGACTATGGCTACACCTTC,CASSPPGQGDYGYTF
TRBJ2-2,TRBV30,TRBD1,many,TGTGCCTGGAGCAAGACCGGGACAGGGGGCCGGGAGCTGTTTTTT,CAWSKTGTGGRELFF
TRBJ2-3,TRBV3-1,TRBD2,few,TGTGCCAGCAGCCAAGGGACTAGCGGCACAGATACGCAGTATTTT,CASSQGTSGTDTQYF
TRBJ2-7,TRBV20-1,.,many,TGCAGTGCTAGAGATCCGGGACTCTCCTACGAGCAGTACTTC,CSARDPGLSYEQYF
TRBJ2-7,TRBV7-9,.,.,TGTGCCAGCAGCTTCCTGACATCCTACGAGCAGTACTTC,CASSFLTSYEQYF
TRBJ1-1,TRBV10-3,.,many,TGTGCCATCAGGGGATACAGGGAGGGCGTCACTGAAGCTTTCTTT,CAIRGYREGVTEAFF
TRBJ1-5,TRBV5-1,.,many,TGCGCCAGCAGCCTAATGGGGGGGCAGCCCCAGCATTTT,CASSLMGGQPQHF
TRBJ2-2,TRBV29-1,.,few,TGCAGCGCAGGAGACACCGGGGAGCTGTTTTTT,CSAGDTGELFF
TRBJ2-3,TRBV4-1,.,few,TGCGCCAGCAGCCAAGAGTGGAGGGGGGGCACAGATACGCAGTATTTT,CASSQEWRGGTDTQYF
TRBJ2-3,TRBV15,.,.,TGTGCCACCAGCCCCCCGGGACTTAGCACAGATACGCAGTATTTT,CATSPPGLSTDTQYF
TRBJ2-5,TRBV7-9,.,many,TGTGCCAGCAGCTTAGCGGGGACTTCAGAGACCCAGTACTTC,CASSLAGTSETQYF
TRBJ1-2,TRBV4-2,TRBD1,.,TGTGCCAGCAGCTCCGGACAGGGCTGGGGCTACACCTTC,CASSSGQGWGYTF
TRBJ2-2,TRBV2,.,many,TGTGCCAGCAAGGTGGGGGGAACCGGGGAGCTGTTTTTT,CASKVGGTGELFF
TRBJ2-3,TRBV28,TRBD2,many,TGTGCCAGCAGTCCCCACTCTAGCGGGGTCACAGATACGCAGTATTTT,CASSPHSSGVTDTQYF
TRBJ2-4,TRBV18,TRBD1,many,TGTGCCAGCTCACCAGGTTGGGACAGGGGATCCAAAAACATTCAGTACTTC,CASSPGWDRGSKNIQYF
TRBJ1-5,TRBV12-3/TRBV12-4,TRBD1,many,TGTGCCAGCAGTGCGAGAGGGGACAGGGTAAGGAATCAGCCCCAGCATTTT,CASSARGDRVRNQPQHF
TRBJ1-5,TRBV7-3,.,few,TGTGCCAGCAGCTTAGAACCCGGTGCTCAGCCCCAGCATTTT,CASSLEPGAQPQHF